The next 4 T cell receptor beta chains were all read from a single sample in a study of blood T cell repertoires in COVID-19 (dated by TCRdb to the early 2020s). Library creation used the immunoSEQ multiplex PCR assay. TCRdb carries this immuneACCESS record with in-frame sequences only. Its versions omit some clonotypes, under half of them owing to an unresolved V gene in the studies checked, with the rest unexplained. The sample table holds tens of thousands of clones, of which almost 90% were seen once. The biggest ten clones account for 4.3% of the sample. The sequencing sample was made of peripheral blood. The receptors originated from an elderly woman with active or convalescent COVID-19.

CDR3 loop: CASSLVGREAFF. CDR3 coding DNA: TGTGCCAGCAGTTTAGTGGGCAGGGAAGCTTTCTTT. V gene TRBV28 combines with J gene TRBJ1-1, with D unclear. Trimming shortened V by 2 bases and J by 8 bases, and 9 bases separated the two germline ends. This CDR3 comprises 12 residues. The germline CDR1 and CDR2 sequences are MDHEN and SYDVKM.

This sequence joins TRBV19 and TRBJ1-2, with a tentative D call TRBD1 (5 bases). V was shortened by 1 base and J by 4 bases, with 10 bases between the two germline ends. The germline CDR1 and CDR2 sequences are LNHDA and SQIVND (reference sequence). The CDR3 totals 14 residues. In nucleotides, the CDR3 is TGTGCCAGTAGTATAGTCCAGGGACTCTATGGCTACACCTTC. Protein: CASSIVQGLYGYTF.

This clone was recorded only once. The chain couples TRBV11-1 to TRBJ2-5; D is ambiguous. The CDR3 runs 13 residues. V lost 2 bases, J lost 9 bases, and 13 bases lay in between. CDR1 SGHAT and CDR2 FQDESV come from the germline V gene (reference sequence). In DNA, the CDR3 is TGTGCCAGCAGCTTAAAGCCGCCGGTGTCCCAGTACTTC. Amino acid sequence: CASSLKPPVSQYF.

The V and J genes are TRBV28 and TRBJ1-5; D not certain. The V and J ends lost 4 bases and 7 bases respectively, with 11 bases between them. This CDR3 has 13 amino acids. Germline V gene lookup returns CDR1 MDHEN and CDR2 SYDVKM. CDR3 protein: CASSSVRQQPQHF. The CDR3 bases are TGTGCCAGCAGTTCGGTAAGACAACAGCCCCAGCATTTT. Full variable domain (missing parts from reference TRBV28 and TRBJ1-5): DVKVTQSSRYLVKRTGEKVFLECVQDMDHENMFWYRQDPGLGLRLIYFSYDVKMKEKGDIPEGYSVSREKKERFSLILESASTNQTSMYLCASSSVRQQPQHFGDGTRLSIL.